This T cell receptor (beta chain) was profiled in a study of T cell changes during pregnancy in multiple sclerosis. Sequencing used immunoSEQ multiplex PCR; TCRdb keeps in-frame clones, though not all of them. This table holds roughly 30,000 clones, about 92% found once. V was cut by 5 bases and J by 0 bases, with 17 bases left in between. Germline V gives CDR1 SGHAT, CDR2 FQNNGV. The CDR3 has 17 residues. This clonotype originated in a female donor with multiple sclerosis, enrolled in a pregnancy study. The chain carries TRBV11-2 and TRBJ1-3, with D hard to call. The sequences come from CD4+ T cells from peripheral blood mononuclear cells, collected in the second trimester of pregnancy. The CDR3 nucleotides read TGTGCCAGCAGCCAAGTCGGGTCCAGAAGCTCTGGAAACACCATATATTTT. Its translation: CASSQVGSRSSGNTIYF.